A single sample gave rise to the 11 T cell receptor beta chains below, sequenced in a study of cytomegalovirus exposure and HLA in healthy donors. 60 Vbeta and 13 Jbeta primers were used in PCR. Data came from immunoSEQ multiplex PCR; TCRdb stores just in-frame clones and leaves some out. The table has around 150,000 clones, more than 60% seen once. The sequenced sample consisted of PBMCs. All receptors derive from a male donor in good health and CMV-seronegative.

The chain is built from TRBV21-1 and TRBJ1-2. TRBV21-1 is a listed pseudogene. The CDR3 has 15 residues. This chain's CDR3 is CASSKDGFETYGYTF. CDR3 in DNA: TGTGCCAGCAGCAAAGACGGCTTCGAGACTTATGGCTACACCTTC.

V and J are TRBV25-1 and TRBJ1-1, with a tentative D call TRBD1 (5 bases). This CDR3 region has 15 residues. Looked up from germline, CDR1 is MGHDK and CDR2 is SYGVNS. The V and J ends lost 0 bases and 6 bases respectively, with 14 bases between them. CDR3 residues: CASSEYAGGTPEAFF. As DNA, the CDR3 is TGTGCCAGCAGTGAATATGCGGGGGGGACCCCTGAAGCTTTCTTT.

This clone was seen a handful of times. The gene calls are TRBV5-4 and TRBJ2-7; 8 bases are a match to TRBD1. Germline V CDR1 and CDR2: SGHNT, YYREEE (reference sequence). The CDR3 covers 13 residues. With 4 bases clipped from V and 5 bases from J, the junction kept 5 bases outside the gene matches. CDR3 bases: TGTGCCAGCAGCCGCCAGGGGGCGGACGAGCAGTACTTC. Translated: CASSRQGADEQYF.

This clone occurred a few times. The V gene is TRBV9, the J gene TRBJ2-1; TRBD2 matches at 13 bases. From germline, CDR1 is SGDLS and CDR2 YYNGEE. The CDR3 loop spans 16 amino acids. The junction had 5 bases not matched to a gene; V was cut back by 4 bases and J by 4 bases. This CDR3 reads CASSSRLAGGYNEQFF. As DNA, the CDR3 is TGTGCCAGCAGCTCCCGACTAGCGGGGGGTTACAATGAGCAGTTCTTC.

The rearrangement links TRBV7-8 to TRBJ1-2, with 9 nucleotides matching TRBD1. The trim removed 2 bases at V and 8 bases at J, leaving 9 bases unmatched. Germline-derived CDR1 and CDR2 are SGHVS and FQNEAQ. The CDR3 loop spans 15 amino acids. The CDR3 reads CASSLSRTGDRGYTF. The CDR3 bases are TGTGCCAGCAGCTTATCAAGGACAGGGGATCGGGGCTACACCTTC.

The chain has TRBV4-1 and TRBJ1-2; 9 bases fit TRBD1. CDR3 length equals 14 residues. In germline, CDR1 is MGHRA, CDR2 YSYEKL. The J segment lost 8 bases and the V segment lost 6 bases, leaving 10 bases of the junction unmatched. DNA of the CDR3: TGCGCCAGCAGGCGTCCGGGACAGGGATACGGCTACACCTTC. Amino acid sequence: CASRRPGQGYGYTF.

This chain uses TRBV7-8 with TRBJ1-2, with TRBD1 identical over 7 bases. This CDR3 is 16 amino acids long. Per the germline V gene, CDR1 is SGHVS and CDR2 is FQNEAQ. Trimming cost V 3 bases and J 3 bases; bases outside gene matches: 10. For the CDR3, the DNA is TGTGCCAGCAGCTTTACGACGACAGGGCCCTACTATGGCTACACCTTC. Translated, it gives CASSFTTTGPYYGYTF.

The chain couples TRBV7-9 to TRBJ2-7; TRBD1 agrees at 8 bases. Germline V gene data show CDR1 as SEHNR and CDR2 as FQNEAQ (reference sequence). The CDR3 consists of 15 residues. V was clipped by 8 bases and J by 1 base; unmatched bases: 10. CDR3 in amino acids: CASQNGGQASYEQYF. In nucleotides, the CDR3 is TGTGCCAGCCAAAACGGGGGACAGGCTTCCTACGAGCAGTACTTC.

V gene TRBV7-3 combines with J gene TRBJ1-5, with 7 bases lining up with TRBD1. Germline V gene data show CDR1 as SGHTA and CDR2 as FQGTGA. CDR3 length: 15 residues. With V trimmed by 6 bases and J by 1 base, 6 bases remained unmatched. The CDR3: CASSTGVSSNQPQHF. CDR3 DNA sequence: TGTGCCAGCAGTACAGGGGTTTCCAGCAATCAGCCCCAGCATTTT.

Concerning this clone: As the CDR3 is not closed by the conserved phenylalanine or tryptophan, this likely results from a read error. V gene TRBV7-9 combines with J gene TRBJ1-1; 7 bases are shared with TRBD1. The CDR3 loop spans 13 amino acids. Looked up from germline, CDR1 is SEHNR and CDR2 is FQNEAQ (reference sequence). V trimming: 6 bases; J trimming: 0 bases; junction bases outside the gene matches: 1. The CDR3 is CASRGQLNTEAFL. The CDR3 region has the DNA TGTGCCAGCAGGGGACAGTTGAACACTGAAGCTTTCTTG.

This sequence joins TRBV20-1 and TRBJ1-2, with D uncertain. This CDR3 contains 11 residues. Germline CDR1 reads DFQATT; CDR2 reads SNEGSKA (reference sequence). Trimming left V 5 bases short and J 8 bases short, with 12 bases between. This CDR3 is CSAAEGSGYTF. In DNA, the CDR3 is TGCAGTGCTGCAGAGGGCTCGGGCTACACCTTC.